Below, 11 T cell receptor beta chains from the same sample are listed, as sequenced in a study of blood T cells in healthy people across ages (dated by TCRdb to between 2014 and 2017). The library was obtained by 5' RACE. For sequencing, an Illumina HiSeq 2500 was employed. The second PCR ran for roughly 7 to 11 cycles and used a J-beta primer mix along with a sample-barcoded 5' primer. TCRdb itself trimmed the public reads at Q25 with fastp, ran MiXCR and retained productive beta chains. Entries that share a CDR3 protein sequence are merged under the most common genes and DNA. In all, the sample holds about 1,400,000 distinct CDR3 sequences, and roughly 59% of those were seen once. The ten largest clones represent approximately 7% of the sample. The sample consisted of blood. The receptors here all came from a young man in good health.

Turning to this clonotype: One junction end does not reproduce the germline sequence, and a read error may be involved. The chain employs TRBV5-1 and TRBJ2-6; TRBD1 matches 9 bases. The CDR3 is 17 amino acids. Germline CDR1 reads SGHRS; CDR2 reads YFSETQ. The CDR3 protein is CASSLTGGSSGANVLTF. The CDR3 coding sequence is TGTGCCAGCAGTTTAACAGGGGGCAGCTCTGGGGCCAACGTCCTGACTTTC.

CDR3 nucleotides: TGCGCCAGCAGCCAAGTCCCGGACAGATCCTACGAGCAGTACTTC. Translating gives CASSQVPDRSYEQYF. The chain couples TRBV4-1 to TRBJ2-7; maybe TRBD1 (6 bases). The germline gives CDR1 MGHRA, CDR2 YSYEKL. Deletions cut 1 base from V and 1 base from J, with 11 bases between. The CDR3 extends over 15 amino acids.

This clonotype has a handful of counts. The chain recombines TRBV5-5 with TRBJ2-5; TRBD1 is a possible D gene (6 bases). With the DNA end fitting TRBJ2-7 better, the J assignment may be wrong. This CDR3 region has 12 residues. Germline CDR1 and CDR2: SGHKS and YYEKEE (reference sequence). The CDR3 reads CASSLTGIEQYF. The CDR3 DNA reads TGTGCCAGCAGCTTGACAGGGATCGAGCAGTACTTC.

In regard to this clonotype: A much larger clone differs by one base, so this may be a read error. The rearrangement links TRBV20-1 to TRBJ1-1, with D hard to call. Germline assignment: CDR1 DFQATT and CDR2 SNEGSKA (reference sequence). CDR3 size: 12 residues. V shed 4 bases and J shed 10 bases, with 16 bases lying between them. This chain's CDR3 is CSAKMPTTAAFF. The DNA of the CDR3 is TGCAGTGCTAAAATGCCTACAACAGCAGCTTTCTTT.

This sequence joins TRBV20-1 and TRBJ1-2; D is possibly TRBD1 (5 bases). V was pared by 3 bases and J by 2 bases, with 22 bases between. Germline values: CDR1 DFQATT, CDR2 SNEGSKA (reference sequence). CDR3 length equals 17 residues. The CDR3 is CSASIPDSKEGNYGYTF. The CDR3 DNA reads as TGCAGTGCTAGTATACCGGATAGCAAGGAGGGGAACTATGGCTACACCTTC.

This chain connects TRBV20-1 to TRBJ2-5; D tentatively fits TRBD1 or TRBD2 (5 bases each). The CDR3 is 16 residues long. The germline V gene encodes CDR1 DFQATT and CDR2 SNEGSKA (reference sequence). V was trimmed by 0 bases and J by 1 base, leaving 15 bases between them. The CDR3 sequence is CSARDLAGSLQETQYF. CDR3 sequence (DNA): TGCAGTGCTAGAGATTTGGCAGGGAGCCTCCAAGAGACCCAGTACTTC.

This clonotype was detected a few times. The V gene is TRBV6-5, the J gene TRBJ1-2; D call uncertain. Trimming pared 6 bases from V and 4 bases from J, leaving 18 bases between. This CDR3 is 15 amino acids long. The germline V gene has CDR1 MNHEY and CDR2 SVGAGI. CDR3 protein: CASSDTPYSGYGYTF. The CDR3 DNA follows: TGTGCCAGCAGCGACACACCTTACTCGGGCTATGGCTACACCTTC.

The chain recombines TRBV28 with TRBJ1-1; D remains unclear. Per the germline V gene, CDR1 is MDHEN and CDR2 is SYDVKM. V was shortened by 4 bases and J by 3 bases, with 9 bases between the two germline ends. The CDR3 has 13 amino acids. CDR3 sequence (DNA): TGTGCCAGCAGTTGGCAGCTCGACACTGAAGCTTTCTTT. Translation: CASSWQLDTEAFF. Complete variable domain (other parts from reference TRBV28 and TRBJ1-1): DVKVTQSSRYLVKRTGEKVFLECVQDMDHENMFWYRQDPGLGLRLIYFSYDVKMKEKGDIPEGYSVSREKKERFSLILESASTNQTSMYLCASSWQLDTEAFFGQGTRLTVV.

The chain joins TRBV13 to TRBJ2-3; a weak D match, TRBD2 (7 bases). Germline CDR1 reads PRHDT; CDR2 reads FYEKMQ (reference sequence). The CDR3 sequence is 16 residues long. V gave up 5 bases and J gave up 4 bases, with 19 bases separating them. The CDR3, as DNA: TGTGCCAGCAGCCCAACCCTTCGGGGGGCGCCAGATACGCAGTATTTT. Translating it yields CASSPTLRGAPDTQYF.

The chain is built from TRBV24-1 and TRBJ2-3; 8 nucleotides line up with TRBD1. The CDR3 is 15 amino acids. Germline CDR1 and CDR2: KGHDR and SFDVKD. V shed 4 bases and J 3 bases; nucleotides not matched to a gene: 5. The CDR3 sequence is CATSDPGQATDTQYF. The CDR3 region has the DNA TGTGCCACCAGTGACCCGGGACAGGCTACAGATACGCAGTATTTT.

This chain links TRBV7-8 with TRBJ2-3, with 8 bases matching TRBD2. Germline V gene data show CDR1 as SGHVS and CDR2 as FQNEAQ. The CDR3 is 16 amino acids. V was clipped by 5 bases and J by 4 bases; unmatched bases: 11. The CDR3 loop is CASSPPGPGRADTQYF. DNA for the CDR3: TGTGCCAGCAGCCCCCCGGGCCCCGGGAGGGCAGATACGCAGTATTTT.